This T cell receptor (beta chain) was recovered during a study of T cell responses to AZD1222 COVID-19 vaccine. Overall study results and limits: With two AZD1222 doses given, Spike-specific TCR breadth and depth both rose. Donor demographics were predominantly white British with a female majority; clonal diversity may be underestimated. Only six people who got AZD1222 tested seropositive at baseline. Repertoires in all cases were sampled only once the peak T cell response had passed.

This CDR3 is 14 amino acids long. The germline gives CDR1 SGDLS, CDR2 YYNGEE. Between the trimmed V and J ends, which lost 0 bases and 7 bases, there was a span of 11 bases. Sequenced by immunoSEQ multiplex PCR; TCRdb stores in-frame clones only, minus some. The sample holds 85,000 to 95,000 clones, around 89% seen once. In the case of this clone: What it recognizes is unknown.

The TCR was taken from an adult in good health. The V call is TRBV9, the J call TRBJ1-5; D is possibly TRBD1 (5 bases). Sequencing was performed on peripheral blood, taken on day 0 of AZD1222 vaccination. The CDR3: CASSVGGVGQPQHF. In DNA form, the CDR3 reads TGTGCCAGCAGCGTAGGGGGGGTAGGGCAGCCCCAGCATTTT.